This TCR beta chain was documented in a study of patients and donors after allogeneic stem cell transplantation. This clonotype has more than one count but fewer than ten. CDR3 size: 11 residues. In germline, CDR1 is SEHNR, CDR2 FQNEAQ (reference sequence). Trimming left V 3 bases short and J 13 bases short, with 10 bases between. TCRdb called the RT-PCR reads again in MiXCR, with one record for every CDR3 protein. This table has roughly 880,000 distinct CDR3 sequences, about a sixth appearing once. Sequences were obtained from blood, either unsorted or a sorted T cell fraction (not recorded which). The TCR sequence derives from a human donor who was either an allogeneic HSCT recipient or a stem cell or donor lymphocyte infusion donor (not recorded which). It is not recorded whose cells these are; they may come from a transplant donor. The chain recombines TRBV7-9 with TRBJ2-1; D not resolved. The CDR3 is CASSFGLDQFF. CDR3 bases: TGTGCCAGCAGCTTTGGTCTAGATCAGTTCTTC.